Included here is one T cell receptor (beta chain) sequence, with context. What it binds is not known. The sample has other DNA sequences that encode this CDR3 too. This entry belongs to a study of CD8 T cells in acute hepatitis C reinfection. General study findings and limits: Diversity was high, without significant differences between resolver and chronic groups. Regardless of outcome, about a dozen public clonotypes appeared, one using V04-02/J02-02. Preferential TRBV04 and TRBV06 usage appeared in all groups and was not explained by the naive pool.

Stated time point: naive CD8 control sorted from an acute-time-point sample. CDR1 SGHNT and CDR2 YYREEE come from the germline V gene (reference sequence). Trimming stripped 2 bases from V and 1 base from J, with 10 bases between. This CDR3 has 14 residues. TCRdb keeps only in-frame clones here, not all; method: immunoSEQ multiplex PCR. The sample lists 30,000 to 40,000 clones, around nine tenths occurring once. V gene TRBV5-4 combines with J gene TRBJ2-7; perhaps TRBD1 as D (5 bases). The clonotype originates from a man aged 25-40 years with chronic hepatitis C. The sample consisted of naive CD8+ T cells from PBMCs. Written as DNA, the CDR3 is TGTGCCAGCAGCTTTGGTCAGGGATCCTACGAGCAGTACTTC. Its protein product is CASSFGQGSYEQYF.